This T cell receptor beta chain was recorded in a study of cytomegalovirus exposure and HLA in healthy donors (dated by TCRdb to 2017 to 2019). With respect to the entire study: According to a later analysis, one platform produced both the 110 or so validation repertoires and the 666 repertoires of the first cohort. A separate validation cohort of roughly 130 different subjects was used in addition to the roughly 700-subject first cohort. The study was designed to test whether signatures of past pathogen exposure could be identified by cataloging public T cell receptors. The study combined high-throughput TCR immunosequencing, statistical association of individual TCRs with disease status, and machine learning to predict cytomegalovirus infection status. What the research found in general, with its limitations: In a later analysis, TCRs clustered in the first cohort were found to also tend to co-occur in the roughly 120 validation repertoires, with 90% to 95% of cluster scores above 0. The authors suggested that the approach could potentially be extended to other disease states and immunological phenotypes. Cytomegalovirus status was reported to be diagnosed by the classifier with high specificity and sensitivity in both the original and validation cohorts. Three of the identified cytomegalovirus-associated TCR beta chains were confirmed in vitro to be specific for cytomegalovirus antigens. While some public TCRs were present in many individuals, most TCR sequences turned up only very rarely across donors. A total of around 150 TCR beta chains were listed by the study as associated with cytomegalovirus. All 120 or so repertoires were used to score co-occurrence in the validation cohort in a later analysis, because that analysis had no HLA typing for the cohort.

Libraries were constructed by the immunoSEQ multiplex PCR assay. Per the original workflow: A statistical classification framework was built for diagnosing cytomegalovirus status from the catalog of TCR beta chain sequences. TCRdb obtained this table from immuneACCESS and retained in-frame rearrangements with V and J assigned. These tables miss some clones; where compared with another copy, unresolved V genes account for less than half of the shortfall, and the remainder is unexplained. V, J and clone size were drawn from that table, and D and trimming were deduced from the DNA. This sample lists some 150,000 clones; about 88% were detected once. Of the sample, 2.5% to 4% falls within the top ten clones. The CDR3 holds 15 amino acids from the cysteine to the phenylalanine. Just CDR3 DNA is preserved here, 45 bases in frame from base 1. Looking up the germline V gene yields CDR1 SGHNT and CDR2 YENEEA. V trim: 5 bases; J trim: 3 bases; unmatched bases: 6.

This clone was seen only once. This receptor's antigen is unknown. There are no base qualities to consult, and no much larger clone falls within one base. Separate from the approximately 700-subject first cohort, the validation cohort of 95 to 150 subjects was the group to which the donors belonged. The sample consisted of PBMCs. The source is a woman in her late teens or twenties in good health and CMV-seropositive. The chain uses TRBV11-3 and TRBJ2-1; TRBD2 aligns with 8 central bases. The sequenced DNA is TGTGCCAGCAGCCCCGGGAGGGCCGTCTACAATGAGCAGTTCTTC. This translates into CASSPGRAVYNEQFF.